These 21 T cell receptor beta chains originate from one sample sequenced in a study of blood T cell repertoires in COVID-19. Sequenced by immunoSEQ multiplex PCR; TCRdb stores in-frame clones only, minus some. Of about 330,000 clones listed, more than 75% are singletons. Source material: peripheral blood. Every receptor here comes from a woman between 45 and 60 years old with active or convalescent COVID-19.

The rearrangement joins TRBV14 to TRBJ1-2, with a possible D match to TRBD1 (6 bases). The CDR3 has 13 residues. Germline CDR1 and CDR2: SGHDN and FVKESK. Trimming shortened V by 5 bases and J by 7 bases, and 14 bases separated the two germline ends. The CDR3 region is CASSETGFGGYTF. The CDR3 DNA reads as TGTGCCAGCAGCGAAACAGGGTTCGGTGGCTACACCTTC.

The chain is built from TRBV10-1 and TRBJ2-7, with TRBD1 matching 9 bases. Trimming removed 4 bases from V and 0 bases from J; junction bases left unmatched: 10. This CDR3 comprises 17 residues. The germline V gene has CDR1 WNHNN and CDR2 SYGVQD (reference sequence). Here the CDR3 DNA reads TGCGCCAGCAGTGTAATAACAGGGGGCCGGACCTCCTACGAGCAGTACTTC. Translating it yields CASSVITGGRTSYEQYF.

This chain joins TRBV20-1 and TRBJ2-7; D remains ambiguous. The germline gives CDR1 DFQATT, CDR2 SNEGSKA (reference sequence). CDR3 size: 11 residues. Trimming stripped 3 bases from V and 7 bases from J, with 10 bases between. CDR3 coding DNA: TGCAGTGCTAGTAATGGGCCTGAGCAGTACTTC. The encoded protein is CSASNGPEQYF.

V gene TRBV3-1 (or the pseudogene TRBV3-2) combines with J gene TRBJ2-2, with D maybe TRBD2 (5 bases). CDR3 length: 13 amino acids. The V gene's germline CDR1 is LGHDT and CDR2 YNNKEL (reference sequence). The V end was cut by 3 bases, the J end by 8 bases, with 10 bases between. The CDR3 DNA reads TGTGCCAGCAGCCACGTGGACTTAGGGGAGCTGTTTTTT. Its protein is CASSHVDLGELFF.

This chain uses TRBV19 with TRBJ2-7; 8 bases fit TRBD2. After removal of 10 bases from V and 2 bases from J, the junction contained 16 bases not matched to a gene. The CDR3 spans 16 residues. CDR1 and CDR2 from the germline V gene are LNHDA and SQIVND (reference sequence). The CDR3 here is CANPGLPGRVAYEQYF. The CDR3 DNA is TGTGCCAACCCCGGACTACCCGGGAGGGTCGCCTACGAGCAGTACTTC. The variable domain in full, completed from reference TRBV19 and TRBJ2-7, reads DGGITQSPKYLFRKEGQNVTLSCEQNLNHDAMYWYRQDPGQGLRLIYYSQIVNDFQKGDIAEGYSVSREKKESFPLTVTSAQKNPTAFYLCANPGLPGRVAYEQYFGPGTRLTVT.

The chain carries TRBV6-5 and TRBJ1-2, with D hard to call. V was shortened by 6 bases and J by 1 base, with 9 bases between the two germline ends. CDR1 is MNHEY, CDR2 SVGAGI, per germline. The CDR3 loop spans 13 amino acids. The CDR3 coding sequence is TGTGCCAGCAGACAGTATGTTAACTATGGCTACACCTTC. It encodes CASRQYVNYGYTF.

The rearrangement links TRBV29-1 to TRBJ1-1; D is unclear. V was shortened by 2 bases and J by 0 bases, with 10 bases between the two germline ends. The CDR3 consists of 14 residues. The V gene's germline CDR1 is SQVTM and CDR2 ANQGSEA. CDR3 sequence: CSVESRSLNTEAFF. The CDR3, as DNA: TGCAGCGTTGAAAGCAGGTCCTTGAACACTGAAGCTTTCTTT.

In this sample, this clone turned up once. The CDR3 coding sequence is TGTGCCAGCAGCCCCCGACAGGGGGGTAACACCGGGGAGCTGTTTTTT. Translation gives CASSPRQGGNTGELFF. The chain combines TRBV9 with TRBJ2-2; TRBD1 matches at 9 bases. The germline V gene has CDR1 SGDLS and CDR2 YYNGEE. The CDR3 length is 16 residues. The V gene end was trimmed by 4 bases and the J gene end by 2 bases; junction bases not matched to a gene: 6.

The chain uses TRBV27 and TRBJ1-1, with D possibly being TRBD1 (6 bases). This CDR3 is built from 14 residues. Germline V gene data show CDR1 as MNHEY and CDR2 as SMNVEV (reference sequence). With 7 bases removed from V and 4 bases from J, the gap between germline ends came to 16 bases. CDR3 region: CASTAGQRGTEAFF. Here the CDR3 DNA reads TGTGCCAGCACTGCCGGACAGAGGGGCACTGAAGCTTTCTTT.

This chain links TRBV5-1 with TRBJ1-3, with D unresolved. The V gene's germline CDR1 is SGHRS and CDR2 YFSETQ. The CDR3 contains 16 residues. Trimming removed 2 bases from V and 0 bases from J, with 12 bases in between. CDR3 bases: TGCGCCAGCAGCTTACTGCCTGAGAGCTCTGGAAACACCATATATTTT. Translated, it gives CASSLLPESSGNTIYF.

This clone was observed a handful of times. This chain uses TRBV6-2 or TRBV6-3 with TRBJ1-1; unclear D gene. This CDR3 contains 15 residues. Germline V gene lookup returns CDR1 MNHEY and CDR2 SVGEGT. V lost 3 bases to trimming and J lost 1 base, with 12 bases between them. For the CDR3, the DNA is TGTGCCAGCAGTTATACCCGCTCAGGGAACACTGAAGCTTTCTTT. Translation: CASSYTRSGNTEAFF.

This chain connects TRBV24-1 to TRBJ2-4; weak D call: TRBD1 (5 bases). From germline, CDR1 is KGHDR and CDR2 SFDVKD. The V gene lost 3 bases and the J gene lost 8 bases, with 13 bases spanning the gap. The CDR3 contains 14 residues. CDR3 DNA sequence: TGTGCCACCAGTGATCAGGGCGGTGGGGACATTCAGTACTTC. Translating it yields CATSDQGGGDIQYF.

The rearrangement links TRBV18 to TRBJ2-2; 8 bases match TRBD2. V was clipped by 3 bases and J by 7 bases; unmatched bases: 7. Germline assignment: CDR1 KGHSH and CDR2 LQKENI. This CDR3 spans 15 amino acids. The CDR3 here is CASSPVPGLVGELFF. CDR3 in DNA: TGTGCCAGCTCACCTGTCCCGGGACTAGTCGGGGAGCTGTTTTTT.

The chain joins TRBV19 to TRBJ1-2, with 7 positions matching TRBD1. Germline V CDR1 and CDR2: LNHDA, SQIVND (reference sequence). This CDR3 has 15 amino acids. V trimming: 6 bases; J trimming: 4 bases; junction bases outside the gene matches: 11. DNA for the CDR3: TGTGCCAGTAGCCTCCCGACAGGGATAGGCTATGGCTACACCTTC. The encoded protein is CASSLPTGIGYGYTF.

The rearrangement uses TRBV18 and TRBJ1-1, with unresolved D. The V end lost 2 bases, the J end lost 1 base, and 11 bases lay between the germline ends. This CDR3 is built from 15 residues. The germline V gene has CDR1 KGHSH and CDR2 LQKENI. The CDR3 loop reads CASSPGSPGNTEAFF. The CDR3, as DNA: TGTGCCAGCTCACCAGGGAGCCCCGGGAACACTGAAGCTTTCTTT. Full variable domain (outside the CDR3, taken from reference TRBV18 and TRBJ1-1): NAGVMQNPRHLVRRRGQEARLRCSPMKGHSHVYWYRQLPEEGLKFMVYLQKENIIDESGMPKERFSAEFPKEGPSILRIQQVVRGDSAAYFCASSPGSPGNTEAFFGQGTRLTVV.

This sequence joins TRBV6-2 or TRBV6-3 and TRBJ1-2; no definite D call. The CDR3 sequence is 17 residues long. Germline V gene sequence: CDR1 MNHEY, CDR2 SVGEGT. The V gene lost 2 bases and the J gene lost 1 base, with 17 bases spanning the gap. This CDR3 is CASSYPLGSGDNYGYTF. In DNA, the CDR3 is TGTGCCAGCAGTTACCCCTTGGGGTCCGGGGATAACTATGGCTACACCTTC.

The chain has TRBV9 and TRBJ1-2; D is unresolved. This CDR3 comprises 14 residues. The V end was cut by 4 bases, the J end by 1 base, with 11 bases between. Germline lookup yields CDR1 SGDLS and CDR2 YYNGEE. CDR3 region: CASSPLTSNYGYTF. CDR3 nucleotide sequence: TGTGCCAGCAGCCCTTTAACGAGTAACTATGGCTACACCTTC.

This clone showed up just once. The gene calls are TRBV28 and TRBJ2-3; 14 positions agree with TRBD2. V shed 7 bases, J shed 1 base, and the junction held 16 bases outside the gene matches. Looked up from germline, CDR1 is MDHEN and CDR2 is SYDVKM. The CDR3 is 20 residues long. The CDR3 is CASTPRGLAGAGWGTDTQYF. The CDR3 bases are TGTGCCAGCACCCCTCGGGGACTAGCGGGAGCTGGGTGGGGCACAGATACGCAGTATTTT. Combining the CDR3 with reference TRBV28 and TRBJ2-3 gives the whole variable domain DVKVTQSSRYLVKRTGEKVFLECVQDMDHENMFWYRQDPGLGLRLIYFSYDVKMKEKGDIPEGYSVSREKKERFSLILESASTNQTSMYLCASTPRGLAGAGWGTDTQYFGPGTRLTVL.

V is TRBV14 and J is TRBJ2-3; 9 nucleotides align to TRBD1. CDR3 length: 19 amino acids. Germline V lookup: CDR1 SGHDN, CDR2 FVKESK. V was clipped by 0 bases and J by 1 base; unmatched bases: 11. CDR3 in amino acids: CASSQDRGDRDRGTDTQYF. DNA of the CDR3: TGTGCCAGCAGCCAAGATAGGGGGGACCGGGACAGGGGCACAGATACGCAGTATTTT.

With regard to this clone: Additional DNA sequences in this sample encode the identical CDR3. V and J are TRBV4-3 and TRBJ2-7; 11 bases are shared with TRBD2. The germline V gene encodes CDR1 LGHNA and CDR2 YSLEER. The CDR3 has 15 residues. Trimming removed 0 bases from V and 4 bases from J; junction bases left unmatched: 2. The CDR3, as DNA: TGCGCCAGCAGCCAAGAACTAGCGGGAGCGTACGAGCAGTACTTC. This gives the protein CASSQELAGAYEQYF.

The V gene is TRBV28, the J gene TRBJ1-1; 10 positions match TRBD1. CDR1 is MDHEN and CDR2 is SYDVKM in the germline V gene. This CDR3 is 14 amino acids long. Trimming cost V 1 base and J 9 bases; bases outside gene matches: 5. CDR3 protein: CASSLSTGGSKAFF. The CDR3 coding sequence is TGTGCCAGCAGTTTATCGACAGGGGGCTCGAAAGCTTTCTTT. Full variable domain (outside the CDR3, taken from reference TRBV28 and TRBJ1-1): DVKVTQSSRYLVKRTGEKVFLECVQDMDHENMFWYRQDPGLGLRLIYFSYDVKMKEKGDIPEGYSVSREKKERFSLILESASTNQTSMYLCASSLSTGGSKAFFGQGTRLTVV.